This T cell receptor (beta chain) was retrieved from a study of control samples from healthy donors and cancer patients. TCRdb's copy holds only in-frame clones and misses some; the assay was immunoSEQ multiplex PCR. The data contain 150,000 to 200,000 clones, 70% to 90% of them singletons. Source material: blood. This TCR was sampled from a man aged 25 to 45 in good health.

The CDR3 sequence: CASKGQMNTEAFF. CDR3 nucleotide sequence: TGTGCCAGCAAGGGACAGATGAACACTGAAGCTTTCTTT. J is TRBJ1-1 and V is TRBV2, with 7 nucleotides matching TRBD1. CDR3 length equals 13 residues. The V and J ends lost 7 bases and 0 bases, in that order; junction bases with no gene match: 2. CDR1 and CDR2 (germline): SNHLY, FYNNEI.